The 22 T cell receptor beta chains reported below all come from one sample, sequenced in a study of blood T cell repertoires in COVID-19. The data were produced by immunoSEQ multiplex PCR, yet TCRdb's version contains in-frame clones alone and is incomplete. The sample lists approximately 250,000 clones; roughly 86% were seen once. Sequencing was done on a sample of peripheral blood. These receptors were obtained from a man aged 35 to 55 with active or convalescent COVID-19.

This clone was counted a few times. Here the CDR3 DNA reads TGTGCCATCAGTGATCGTACAGGTAGCTCCTACGAGCAGTACTTC. The encoded protein is CAISDRTGSSYEQYF. This rearrangement joins TRBV10-3 to TRBJ2-7; tentatively, D is TRBD1 (5 bases). The CDR3 spans 15 residues. Looked up from germline, CDR1 is ENHRY and CDR2 is SYGVKD. Deletions cut 3 bases from V and 0 bases from J, with 12 bases between.

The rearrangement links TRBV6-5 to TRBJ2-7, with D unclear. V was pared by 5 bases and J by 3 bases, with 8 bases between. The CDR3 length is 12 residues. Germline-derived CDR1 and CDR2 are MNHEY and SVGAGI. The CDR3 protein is CASSPGLYEQYF. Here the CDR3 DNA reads TGTGCCAGCAGTCCCGGTCTCTACGAGCAGTACTTC.

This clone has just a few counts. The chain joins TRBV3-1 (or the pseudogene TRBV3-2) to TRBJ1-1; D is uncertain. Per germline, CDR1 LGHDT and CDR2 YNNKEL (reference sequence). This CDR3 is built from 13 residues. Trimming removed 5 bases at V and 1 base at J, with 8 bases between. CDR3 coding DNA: TGTGCCAGCAGCTCGCTAGCGAACACTGAAGCTTTCTTT. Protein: CASSSLANTEAFF.

The CDR3, as DNA: TGTGCCAGCTCACCACAGGTTTCGGGACAGGGCTACGAGCAGTACTTC. This gives the protein CASSPQVSGQGYEQYF. The chain employs TRBV18 and TRBJ2-7; 9 bases are shared with TRBD1. CDR1 KGHSH and CDR2 LQKENI come from the germline V gene. Trimming took 1 base from V and 3 from J; bases not matched to a gene: 7. The CDR3 is made up of 16 amino acids.

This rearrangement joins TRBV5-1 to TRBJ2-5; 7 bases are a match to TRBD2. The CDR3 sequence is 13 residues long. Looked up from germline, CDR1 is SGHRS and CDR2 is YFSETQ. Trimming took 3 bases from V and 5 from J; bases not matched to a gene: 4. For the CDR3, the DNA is TGCGCCAGCAGCTGGGAGGGAGAGGAGACCCAGTACTTC. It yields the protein CASSWEGEETQYF.

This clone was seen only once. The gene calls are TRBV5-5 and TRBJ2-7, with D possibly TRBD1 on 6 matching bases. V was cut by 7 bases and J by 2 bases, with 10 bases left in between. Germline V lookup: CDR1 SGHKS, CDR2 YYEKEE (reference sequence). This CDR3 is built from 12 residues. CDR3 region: CASGTGPYEQYF. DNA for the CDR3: TGTGCCAGCGGTACAGGGCCCTACGAGCAGTACTTC.

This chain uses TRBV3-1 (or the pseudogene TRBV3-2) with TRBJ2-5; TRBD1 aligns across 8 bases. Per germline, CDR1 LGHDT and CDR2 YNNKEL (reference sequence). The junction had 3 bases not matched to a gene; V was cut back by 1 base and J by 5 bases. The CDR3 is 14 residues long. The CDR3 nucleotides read TGTGCCAGCAGCCAAGGACAGGGGATGGAGACCCAGTACTTC. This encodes CASSQGQGMETQYF.

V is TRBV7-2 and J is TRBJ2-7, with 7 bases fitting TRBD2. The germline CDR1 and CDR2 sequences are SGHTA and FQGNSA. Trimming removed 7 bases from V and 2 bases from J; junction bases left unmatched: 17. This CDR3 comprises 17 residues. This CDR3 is CASNPPGDYSRPYEQYF. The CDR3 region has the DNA TGTGCCAGCAACCCCCCCGGGGACTACTCACGGCCCTACGAGCAGTACTTC.

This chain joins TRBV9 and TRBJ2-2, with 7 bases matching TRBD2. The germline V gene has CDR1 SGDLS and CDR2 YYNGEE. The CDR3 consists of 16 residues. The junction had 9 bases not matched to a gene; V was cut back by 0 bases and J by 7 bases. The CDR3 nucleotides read TGTGCCAGCAGCGTAGATGGGGGAGGGCCGAGCGGGGAGCTGTTTTTT. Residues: CASSVDGGGPSGELFF. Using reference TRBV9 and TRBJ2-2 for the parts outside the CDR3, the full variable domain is DSGVTQTPKHLITATGQRVTLRCSPRSGDLSVYWYQQSLDQGLQFLIQYYNGEERAKGNILERFSAQQFPDLHSELNLSSLELGDSALYFCASSVDGGGPSGELFFGEGSRLTVL.

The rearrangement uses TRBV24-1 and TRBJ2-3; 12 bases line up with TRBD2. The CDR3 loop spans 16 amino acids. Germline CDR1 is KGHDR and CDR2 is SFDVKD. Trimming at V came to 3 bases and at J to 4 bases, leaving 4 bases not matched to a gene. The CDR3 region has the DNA TGTGCCACCAGTGATCTACTAGCGGGAGGAGCAGATACGCAGTATTTT. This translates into CATSDLLAGGADTQYF.

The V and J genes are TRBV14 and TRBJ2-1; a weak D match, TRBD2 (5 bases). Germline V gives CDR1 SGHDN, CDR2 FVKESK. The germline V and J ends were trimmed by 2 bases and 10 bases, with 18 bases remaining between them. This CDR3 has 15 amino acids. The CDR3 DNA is TGTGCCAGCAGCCAACTAGCTCTACCTAGTGTGGAGCAGTTCTTC. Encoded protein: CASSQLALPSVEQFF.

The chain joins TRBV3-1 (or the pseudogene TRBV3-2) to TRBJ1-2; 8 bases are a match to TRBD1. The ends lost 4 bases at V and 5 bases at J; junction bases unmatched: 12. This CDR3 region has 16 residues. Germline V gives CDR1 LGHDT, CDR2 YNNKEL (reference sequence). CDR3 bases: TGTGCCAGCAGCCCAGGGGGCGGTCAGGTGGGATATGGCTACACCTTC. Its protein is CASSPGGGQVGYGYTF.

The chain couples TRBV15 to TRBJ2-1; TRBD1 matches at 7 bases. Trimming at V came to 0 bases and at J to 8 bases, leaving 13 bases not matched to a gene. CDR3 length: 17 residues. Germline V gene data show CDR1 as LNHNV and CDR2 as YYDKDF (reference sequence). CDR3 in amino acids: CATSRDRARGPVDEQFF. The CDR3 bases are TGTGCCACCAGCAGAGATCGAGCGAGGGGGCCTGTCGATGAGCAGTTCTTC.

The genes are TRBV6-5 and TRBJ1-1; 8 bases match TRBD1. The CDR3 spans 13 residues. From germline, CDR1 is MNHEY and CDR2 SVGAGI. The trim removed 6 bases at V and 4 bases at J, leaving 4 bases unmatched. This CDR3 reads CASSYTGGTEAFF. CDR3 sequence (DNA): TGTGCCAGCAGCTATACAGGGGGCACTGAAGCTTTCTTT.

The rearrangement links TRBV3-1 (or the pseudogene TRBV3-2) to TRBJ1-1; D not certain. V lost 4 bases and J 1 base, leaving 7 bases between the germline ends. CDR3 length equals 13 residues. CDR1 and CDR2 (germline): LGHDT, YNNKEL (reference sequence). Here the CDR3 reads CASSLGENTEAFF. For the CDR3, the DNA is TGTGCCAGCAGCCTCGGGGAGAACACTGAAGCTTTCTTT.

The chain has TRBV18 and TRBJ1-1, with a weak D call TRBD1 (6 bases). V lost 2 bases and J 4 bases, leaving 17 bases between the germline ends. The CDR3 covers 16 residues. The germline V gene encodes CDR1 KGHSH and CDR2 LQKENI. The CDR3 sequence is CASSPKSQGSGTEAFF. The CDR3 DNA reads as TGTGCCAGCTCACCAAAATCACAGGGTTCGGGCACTGAAGCTTTCTTT. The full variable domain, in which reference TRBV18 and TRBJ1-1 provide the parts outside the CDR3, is NAGVMQNPRHLVRRRGQEARLRCSPMKGHSHVYWYRQLPEEGLKFMVYLQKENIIDESGMPKERFSAEFPKEGPSILRIQQVVRGDSAAYFCASSPKSQGSGTEAFFGQGTRLTVV.

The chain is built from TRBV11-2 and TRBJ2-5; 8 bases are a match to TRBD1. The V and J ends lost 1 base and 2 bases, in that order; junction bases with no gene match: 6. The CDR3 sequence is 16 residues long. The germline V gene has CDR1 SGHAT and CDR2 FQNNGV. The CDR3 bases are TGTGCCAGCAGCTTAGTTTCGGGACAGGCACAAGAGACCCAGTACTTC. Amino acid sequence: CASSLVSGQAQETQYF.

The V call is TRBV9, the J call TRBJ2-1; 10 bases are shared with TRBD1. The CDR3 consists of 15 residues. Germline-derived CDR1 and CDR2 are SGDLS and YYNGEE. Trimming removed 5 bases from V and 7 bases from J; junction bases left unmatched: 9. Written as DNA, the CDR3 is TGTGCCAGCAGTGCCTTCCGGGGACAGGGGAATGAGCAGTTCTTC. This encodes CASSAFRGQGNEQFF.

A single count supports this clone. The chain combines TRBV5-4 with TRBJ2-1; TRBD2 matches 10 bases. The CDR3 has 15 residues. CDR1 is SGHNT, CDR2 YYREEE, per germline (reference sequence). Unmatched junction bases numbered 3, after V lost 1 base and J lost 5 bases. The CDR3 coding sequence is TGTGCCAGCAGCTTGTGGACTAGCGGAAACAATGAGCAGTTCTTC. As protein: CASSLWTSGNNEQFF. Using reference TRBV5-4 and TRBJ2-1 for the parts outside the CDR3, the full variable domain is ETGVTQSPTHLIKTRGQQVTLRCSSQSGHNTVSWYQQALGQGPQFIFQYYREEENGRGNFPPRFSGLQFPNYSSELNVNALELDDSALYLCASSLWTSGNNEQFFGPGTRLTVL.

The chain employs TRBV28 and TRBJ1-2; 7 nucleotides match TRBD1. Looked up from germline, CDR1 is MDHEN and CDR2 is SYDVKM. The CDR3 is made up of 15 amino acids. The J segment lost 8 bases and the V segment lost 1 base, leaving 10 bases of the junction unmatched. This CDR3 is CASSLLDRESKGYTF. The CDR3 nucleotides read TGTGCCAGCAGTTTATTAGACAGGGAATCTAAAGGCTACACCTTC.

The CDR3 DNA reads as TGTGCCAGCAGCTCGGACAGAACCTACGAGCAGTACTTC. It yields the protein CASSSDRTYEQYF. V is TRBV21-1 and J is TRBJ2-7; TRBD1, as called in the table, went unchecked against the DNA. TRBV21-1 is tagged as a pseudogene. The CDR3 totals 13 residues.

This CDR3 reads CASSYDSNEKLFF. CDR3 bases: TGTGCCAGCAGCTACGACAGTAATGAAAAACTGTTTTTT. The V call is TRBV7-2, the J call TRBJ1-4; D possibly corresponds to TRBD1 (5 bases). The germline V gene has CDR1 SGHTA and CDR2 FQGNSA. The CDR3 has 13 amino acids. V lost 4 bases and J 4 bases, leaving 7 bases between the germline ends.